Following are 5 T cell receptor beta chains from one sample sequenced in a study of immune evolution from preneoplasia to lung adenocarcinoma. Generated by immunoSEQ multiplex PCR, the TCRdb table keeps only in-frame clones and is missing some. Of around 10,000 clones in the sample, approximately 80% are singletons; the top ten hold 2.5% to 4%. Specimen: FFPE minimally invasive lung adenocarcinoma tissue. The receptors were gathered from a person aged 65 to 85 with lung adenocarcinoma.

The rearrangement joins TRBV7-9 to TRBJ1-6, with 10 bases fitting TRBD1. Trimming at V came to 5 bases and at J to 13 bases, leaving 5 bases not matched to a gene. The germline CDR1 and CDR2 sequences are SEHNR and FQNEAQ (reference sequence). This CDR3 is 13 amino acids long. CDR3 loop: CASSARDRGPLHF. The CDR3 DNA reads as TGTGCCAGCAGCGCCCGGGACAGGGGTCCCCTCCACTTT.

The rearrangement joins TRBV28 to TRBJ2-2; 7 bases align to TRBD2. V shed 5 bases and J 5 bases; nucleotides not matched to a gene: 8. CDR1 and CDR2 from the germline V gene are MDHEN and SYDVKM. This CDR3 is built from 15 residues. The CDR3 bases are TGTGCCAGCAGTCACTCTAGCGGTTGGACCGGGGAGCTGTTTTTT. This codes for CASSHSSGWTGELFF.

The chain carries TRBV6-1 and TRBJ2-1; possibly TRBD1 or TRBD2 for D (6 bases each). Per the germline V gene, CDR1 is MNHNS and CDR2 is SASEGT. The CDR3 is 14 amino acids. V gave up 1 base and J gave up 6 bases, with 10 bases separating them. The CDR3 sequence is CASSEEGGLNEQFF. For the CDR3, the DNA is TGTGCCAGCAGTGAAGAGGGGGGACTCAATGAGCAGTTCTTC.

The J gene is TRBJ2-7, the V gene TRBV5-6; D gene ambiguous. Trimming removed 4 bases at V and 2 bases at J, with 13 bases between. CDR3 length equals 14 residues. The germline V gene has CDR1 SGHDT and CDR2 YYEEEE. The CDR3 bases are TGTGCCAGCAGCCGTCGTGGTGTAGCCTACGAGCAGTACTTC. Translating gives CASSRRGVAYEQYF. The variable domain in full, completed from reference TRBV5-6 and TRBJ2-7, reads DAGVTQSPTHLIKTRGQQVTLRCSPKSGHDTVSWYQQALGQGPQFIFQYYEEEERQRGNFPDRFSGHQFPNYSSELNVNALLLGDSALYLCASSRRGVAYEQYFGPGTRLTVT.

The chain uses TRBV19 and TRBJ1-1; TRBD1 matches 7 bases. Germline assignment: CDR1 LNHDA and CDR2 SQIVND (reference sequence). The CDR3 extends over 13 amino acids. The J segment lost 1 base and the V segment lost 9 bases, leaving 5 bases of the junction unmatched. This chain's CDR3 is CASLDRANTEAFF. The CDR3 DNA follows: TGTGCCAGCCTTGACAGGGCGAACACTGAAGCTTTCTTT.